The 10 T cell receptor beta chains given below trace back to one sample, sequenced in a study of response to subunit inactivated influenza vaccine. Via MiXCR, TCRdb re-called the RT-PCR reads, giving one row per CDR3 protein. The sample lists under 850,000 distinct CDR3 sequences, less than 20% seen once, with 9.5% to 13% in the top ten. This specimen consisted of PBMCs from blood, obtained around 5 days after vaccination. Receptors originate from a man aged 45-65 years who received an inactivated influenza vaccine.

This clonotype was seen a handful of times. The rearrangement joins TRBV12-3 or TRBV12-4 to TRBJ2-7; D ambiguous. There are 14 residues in the CDR3. Trimming left V 2 bases short and J 0 bases short, with 8 bases between. The CDR3 region is CASSLSAVSYEQYF. The CDR3 DNA reads as TGTGCCAGCAGTTTATCTGCGGTCTCCTACGAGCAGTACTTC.

This clonotype occurred a few times. The chain couples TRBV4-3 to TRBJ2-7; D not resolved. Germline CDR1 LGHNA, CDR2 YSLEER. Trimming took 3 bases from V and 2 from J, leaving 8 bases between them. This CDR3 contains 13 residues. The CDR3 protein is CASSQAAAYEQYF. CDR3 coding DNA: TGCGCCAGCAGCCAGGCAGCAGCCTACGAGCAGTACTTC.

This clonotype was detected many times. The genes are TRBV29-1 and TRBJ2-7; no reliable D call. The CDR3 length is 15 residues. The V gene lost 4 bases and the J gene lost 3 bases, with 19 bases spanning the gap. CDR1 SQVTM and CDR2 ANQGSEA come from the germline V gene. In DNA, the CDR3 is TGCAGCGTTGCACTCGTGGTTCGAGACCTCTACGAGCAGTACTTC. The encoded protein is CSVALVVRDLYEQYF.

V is TRBV20-1 and J is TRBJ2-3; possible D gene TRBD1, 6 bases. The CDR3 loop spans 15 amino acids. V gave up 1 base and J gave up 4 bases, with 15 bases separating them. Germline V gene lookup returns CDR1 DFQATT and CDR2 SNEGSKA (reference sequence). CDR3 loop: CSARGNRATADTQYF. As DNA, the CDR3 is TGCAGTGCTAGAGGGAACAGGGCTACGGCAGATACGCAGTATTTT.

At least ten counts were recorded for this clonotype. This rearrangement joins TRBV12-3 or TRBV12-4 to TRBJ2-5, with a tentative D call TRBD2 (6 bases). Trimming removed 3 bases at V and 5 bases at J, with 13 bases between. This CDR3 contains 14 residues. DNA for the CDR3: TGTGCCAGCAGTTTGGGACTCTTCAGGGAGACCCAGTACTTC. Translated: CASSLGLFRETQYF.

The chain combines TRBV14 with TRBJ2-2; possible D gene TRBD1, 6 bases. V was pared by 1 base and J by 2 bases, with 8 bases between. The CDR3 spans 15 residues. Per germline, CDR1 SGHDN and CDR2 FVKESK. CDR3 protein: CASSQAQGNTGELFF. The CDR3 nucleotides are TGTGCCAGCAGCCAAGCACAGGGCAACACCGGGGAGCTGTTTTTT.

The J gene is TRBJ2-7, the V gene TRBV18; 7 bases fit TRBD2. The V gene's germline CDR1 is KGHSH and CDR2 LQKENI. The CDR3 sequence is 14 residues long. V gave up 6 bases and J gave up 0 bases; unmatched junction bases: 5. This CDR3 is CASSTSRSSYEQYF. CDR3 nucleotide sequence: TGTGCCAGCTCGACTAGCAGAAGCTCCTACGAGCAGTACTTC.

The chain has TRBV4-2 and TRBJ2-7, with D perhaps being TRBD1 or TRBD2 (5 bases each). The CDR3 contains 13 residues. Trimming took 5 bases from V and 5 from J, leaving 13 bases between them. From germline, CDR1 is LGHNA and CDR2 YNFKEQ. The CDR3 bases are TGTGCCAGCAGCAGGCGGTTGGGGGACGAGCAGTACTTC. This translates into CASSRRLGDEQYF.

This clonotype was seen more than once but under ten times. This rearrangement joins TRBV7-2 to TRBJ1-4, with D possibly matching TRBD1 (5 bases). Germline assignment: CDR1 SGHTA and CDR2 FQGNSA. The ends were cut back, 6 bases at V and 8 bases at J, with 16 bases in the middle. CDR3 size: 14 residues. In DNA form, the CDR3 reads TGTGCCAGCAGGACCGGGACGGCTATGGAAAAACTGTTTTTT. This sequence encodes CASRTGTAMEKLFF.

This clonotype was observed a handful of times. The chain has TRBV7-6 and TRBJ2-3; 9 bases agree with TRBD2. Trimming at V came to 1 base and at J to 7 bases, leaving 15 bases not matched to a gene. The germline V gene encodes CDR1 SGHVS and CDR2 FNYEAQ. This CDR3 is 18 amino acids long. In DNA, the CDR3 is TGTGCCAGCAGCTTAGGCCCTCCCATTCTAGCGGGGCGGCATACGCAGTATTTT. Its protein product is CASSLGPPILAGRHTQYF.